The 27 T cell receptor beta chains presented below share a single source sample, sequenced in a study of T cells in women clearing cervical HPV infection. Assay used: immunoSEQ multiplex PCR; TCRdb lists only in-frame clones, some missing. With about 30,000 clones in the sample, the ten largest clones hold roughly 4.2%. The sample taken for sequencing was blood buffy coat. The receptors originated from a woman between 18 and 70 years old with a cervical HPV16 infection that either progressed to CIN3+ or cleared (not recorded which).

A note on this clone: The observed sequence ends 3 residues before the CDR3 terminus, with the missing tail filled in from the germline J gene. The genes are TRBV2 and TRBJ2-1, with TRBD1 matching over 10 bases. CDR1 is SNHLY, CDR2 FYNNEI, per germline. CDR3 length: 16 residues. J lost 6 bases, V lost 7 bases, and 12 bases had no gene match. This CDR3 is CASISPGQGSLNEQFF. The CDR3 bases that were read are TGTGCCAGCATCTCGCCGGGACAGGGGTCCCTCAATGAG.

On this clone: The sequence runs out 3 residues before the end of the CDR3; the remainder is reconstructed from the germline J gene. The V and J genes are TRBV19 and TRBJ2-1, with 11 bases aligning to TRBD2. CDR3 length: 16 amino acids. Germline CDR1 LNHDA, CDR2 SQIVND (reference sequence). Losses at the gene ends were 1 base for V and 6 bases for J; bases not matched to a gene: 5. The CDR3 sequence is CASSIATSGRPNEQFF. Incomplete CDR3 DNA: TGTGCCAGTAGTATAGCAACTAGCGGGAGACCCAATGAG.

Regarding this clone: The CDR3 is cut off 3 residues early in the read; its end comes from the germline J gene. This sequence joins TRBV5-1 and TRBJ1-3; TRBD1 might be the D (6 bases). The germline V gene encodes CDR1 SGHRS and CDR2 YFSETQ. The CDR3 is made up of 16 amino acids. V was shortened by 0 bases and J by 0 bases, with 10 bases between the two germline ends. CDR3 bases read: TGCGCCAGCAGCTTGGAAGGGGGTCCCTCTGGAAACACC. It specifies CASSLEGGPSGNT. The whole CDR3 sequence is CASSLEGGPSGNTIYF.

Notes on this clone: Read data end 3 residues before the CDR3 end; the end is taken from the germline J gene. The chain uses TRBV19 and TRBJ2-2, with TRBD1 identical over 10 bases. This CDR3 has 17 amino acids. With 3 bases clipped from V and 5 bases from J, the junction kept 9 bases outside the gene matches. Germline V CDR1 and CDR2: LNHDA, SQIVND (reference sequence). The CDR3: CASSIRPGTGVTGELFF. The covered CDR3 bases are TGTGCCAGTAGTATTCGTCCCGGGACAGGGGTGACCGGGGAG.

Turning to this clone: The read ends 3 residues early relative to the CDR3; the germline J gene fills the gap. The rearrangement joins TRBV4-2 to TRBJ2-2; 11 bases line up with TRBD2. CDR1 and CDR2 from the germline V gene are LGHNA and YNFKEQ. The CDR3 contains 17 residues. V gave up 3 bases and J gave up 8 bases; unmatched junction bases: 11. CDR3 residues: CASSHEDSGGAVGELFF. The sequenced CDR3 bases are TGTGCCAGCAGCCATGAAGATAGCGGGGGGGCCGTTGGGGAG.

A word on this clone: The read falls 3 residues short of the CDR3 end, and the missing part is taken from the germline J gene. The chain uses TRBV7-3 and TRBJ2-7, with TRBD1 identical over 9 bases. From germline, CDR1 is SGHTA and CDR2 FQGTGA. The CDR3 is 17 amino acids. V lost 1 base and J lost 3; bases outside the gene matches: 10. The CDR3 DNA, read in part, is TGTGCCAGCAGCTTAAAGGGTAGAGGGACAGGGCGCTACGAG. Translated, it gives CASSLKGRGTGRYE. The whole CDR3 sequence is CASSLKGRGTGRYEQYF. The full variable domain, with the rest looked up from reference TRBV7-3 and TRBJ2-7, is GAGVSQTPSNKVTEKGKYVELRCDPISGHTALYWYRQSLGQGPEFLIYFQGTGAADDSGLPNDRFFAVRPEGSVSTLKIQRTERGDSAVYLCASSLKGRGTGRYEQYFGPGTRLTVT.

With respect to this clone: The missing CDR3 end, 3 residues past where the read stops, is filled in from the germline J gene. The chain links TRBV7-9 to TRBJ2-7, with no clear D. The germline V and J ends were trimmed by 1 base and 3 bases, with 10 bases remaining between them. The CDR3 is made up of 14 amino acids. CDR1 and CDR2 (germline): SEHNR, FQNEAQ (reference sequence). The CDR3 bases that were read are TGTGCCAGCAGCTTAGGCAGGAAGGTCTACGAG. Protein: CASSLGRKVYE. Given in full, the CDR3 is CASSLGRKVYEQYF.

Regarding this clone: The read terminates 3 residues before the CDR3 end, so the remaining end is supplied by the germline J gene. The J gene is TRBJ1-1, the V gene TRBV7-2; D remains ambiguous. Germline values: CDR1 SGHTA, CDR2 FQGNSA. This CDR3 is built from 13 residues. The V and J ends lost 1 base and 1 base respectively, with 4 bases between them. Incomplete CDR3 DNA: TGTGCCAGCAGCTTAGGACAGAACACTGAA. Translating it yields CASSLGQNTE. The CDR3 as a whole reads CASSLGQNTEAFF.

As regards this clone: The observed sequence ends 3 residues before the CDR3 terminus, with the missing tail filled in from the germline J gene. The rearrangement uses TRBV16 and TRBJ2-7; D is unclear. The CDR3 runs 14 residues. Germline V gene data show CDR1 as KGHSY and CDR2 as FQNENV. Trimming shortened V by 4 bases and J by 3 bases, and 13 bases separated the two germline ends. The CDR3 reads CASSLRVGYYEQYF. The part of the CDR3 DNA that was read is TGTGCCAGCAGCCTTAGGGTCGGCTACTACGAG.

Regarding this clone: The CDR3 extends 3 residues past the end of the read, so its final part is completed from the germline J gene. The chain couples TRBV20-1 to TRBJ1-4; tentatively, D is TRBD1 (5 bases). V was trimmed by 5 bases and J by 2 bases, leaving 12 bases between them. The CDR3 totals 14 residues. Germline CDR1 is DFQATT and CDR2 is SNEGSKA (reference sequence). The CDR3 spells CSAAPGGTNEKLFF. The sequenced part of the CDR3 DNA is TGCAGTGCTGCCCCGGGGGGGACTAATGAAAAA.

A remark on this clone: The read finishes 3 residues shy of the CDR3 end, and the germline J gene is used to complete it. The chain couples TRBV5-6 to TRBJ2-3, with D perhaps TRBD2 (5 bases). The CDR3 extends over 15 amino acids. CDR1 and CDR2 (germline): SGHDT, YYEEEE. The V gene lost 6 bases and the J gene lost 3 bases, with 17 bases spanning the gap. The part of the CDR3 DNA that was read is TGTGCCAGCACCCTGCCCACAGCGGATACAGATACG. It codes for CASTLPTADTDT. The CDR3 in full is CASTLPTADTDTQYF.

CDR3 bases read: TGCAGTGCTACGGGGGACAGGGGTTCCTACGAG. This codes for CSATGDRGSYE. The CDR3, in full, reads CSATGDRGSYEQYF. The rearrangement joins TRBV20-1 to TRBJ2-7; the match to TRBD1 covers 10 bases. The read terminates 3 residues ahead of where the CDR3 ends, so the germline J gene completes it. In germline, CDR1 is DFQATT, CDR2 SNEGSKA (reference sequence). This CDR3 region has 14 residues. The junction had 4 bases not matched to a gene; V was cut back by 4 bases and J by 1 base.

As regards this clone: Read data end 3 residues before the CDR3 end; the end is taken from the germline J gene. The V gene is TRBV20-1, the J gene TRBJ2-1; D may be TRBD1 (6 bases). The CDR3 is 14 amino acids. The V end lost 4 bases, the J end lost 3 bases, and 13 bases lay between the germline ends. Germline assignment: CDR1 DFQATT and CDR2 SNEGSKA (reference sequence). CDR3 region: CSATGHTNYNEQFF. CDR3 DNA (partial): TGCAGTGCTACGGGACATACCAACTACAATGAG.

The CDR3 region is CASSLSQDSSYEQYF. The part of the CDR3 DNA that was read is TGTGCCAGCAGCTTAAGTCAGGACAGCTCCTACGAG. J is TRBJ2-7 and V is TRBV7-9, with D possibly matching TRBD1 (6 bases). Sequencing ends 3 residues short of the CDR3 end; the germline J gene provides the rest. The CDR3 runs 15 residues. The V end lost 2 bases, the J end lost 0 bases, and 11 bases lay between the germline ends. Germline values: CDR1 SEHNR, CDR2 FQNEAQ (reference sequence).

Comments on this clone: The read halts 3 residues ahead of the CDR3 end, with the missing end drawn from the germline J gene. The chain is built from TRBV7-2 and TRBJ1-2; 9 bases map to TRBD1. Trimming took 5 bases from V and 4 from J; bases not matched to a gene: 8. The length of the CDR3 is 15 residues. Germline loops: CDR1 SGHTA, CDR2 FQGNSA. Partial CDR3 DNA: TGTGCCAGCAGCCACTGGGACAGGGAGGGCTATGGC. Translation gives CASSHWDREGYG. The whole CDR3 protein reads CASSHWDREGYGYTF.

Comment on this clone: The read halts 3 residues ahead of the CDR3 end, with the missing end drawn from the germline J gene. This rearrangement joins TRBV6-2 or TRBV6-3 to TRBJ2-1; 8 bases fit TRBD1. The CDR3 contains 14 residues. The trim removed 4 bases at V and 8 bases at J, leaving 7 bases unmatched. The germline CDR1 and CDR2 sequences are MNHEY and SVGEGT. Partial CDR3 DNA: TGTGCCAGCAGTTCTGGCAGGGGGCTGGATGAG. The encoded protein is CASSSGRGLDE. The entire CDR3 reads CASSSGRGLDEQFF.

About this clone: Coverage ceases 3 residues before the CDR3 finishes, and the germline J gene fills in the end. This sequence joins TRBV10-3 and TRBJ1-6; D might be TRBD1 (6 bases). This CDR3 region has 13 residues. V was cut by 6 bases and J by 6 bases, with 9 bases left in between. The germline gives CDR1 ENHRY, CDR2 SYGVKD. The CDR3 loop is CAISRGSNSPLHF. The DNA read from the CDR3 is TGTGCCATCAGCAGGGGAAGTAATTCACCC.

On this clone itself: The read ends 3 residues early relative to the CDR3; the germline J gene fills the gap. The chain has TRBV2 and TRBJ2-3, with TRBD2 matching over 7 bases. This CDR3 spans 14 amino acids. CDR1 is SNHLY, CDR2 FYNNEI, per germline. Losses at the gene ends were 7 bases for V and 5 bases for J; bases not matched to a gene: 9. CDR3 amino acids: CASIGGSWIDTQYF. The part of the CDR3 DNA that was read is TGTGCCAGCATCGGGGGGAGTTGGATAGATACG.

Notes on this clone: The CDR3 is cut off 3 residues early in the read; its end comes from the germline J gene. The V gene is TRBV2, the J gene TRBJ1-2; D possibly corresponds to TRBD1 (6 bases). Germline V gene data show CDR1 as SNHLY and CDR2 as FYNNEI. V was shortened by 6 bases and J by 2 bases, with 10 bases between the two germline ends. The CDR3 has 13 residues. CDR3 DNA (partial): TGTGCCAGCAGGTTCACAGGGAACTATGGC. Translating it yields CASRFTGNYG. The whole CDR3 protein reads CASRFTGNYGYTF.

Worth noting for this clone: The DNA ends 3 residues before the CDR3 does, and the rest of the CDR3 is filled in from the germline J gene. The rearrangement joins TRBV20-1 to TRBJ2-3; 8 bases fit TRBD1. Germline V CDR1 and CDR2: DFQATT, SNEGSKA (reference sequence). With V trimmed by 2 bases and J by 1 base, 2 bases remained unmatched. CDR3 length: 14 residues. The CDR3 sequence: CSARQGAGTDTQYF. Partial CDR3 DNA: TGCAGTGCTAGACAGGGGGCAGGCACAGATACG.

The CDR3 bases that were read are TGTGCCAGCAGCAGGACAGGCCCCTACGAG. Its translation is CASSRTGPYE. The CDR3, in full, reads CASSRTGPYEQYF. The V call is TRBV5-6, the J call TRBJ2-7, with 7 bases that match TRBD1. The observed sequence ends 3 residues before the CDR3 terminus, with the missing tail filled in from the germline J gene. Germline V gene lookup returns CDR1 SGHDT and CDR2 YYEEEE. The CDR3 has 13 residues. V trimming: 4 bases; J trimming: 2 bases; junction bases outside the gene matches: 3. Drawing the rest from reference TRBV5-6 and TRBJ2-7, the complete variable domain is DAGVTQSPTHLIKTRGQQVTLRCSPKSGHDTVSWYQQALGQGPQFIFQYYEEEERQRGNFPDRFSGHQFPNYSSELNVNALLLGDSALYLCASSRTGPYEQYFGPGTRLTVT.

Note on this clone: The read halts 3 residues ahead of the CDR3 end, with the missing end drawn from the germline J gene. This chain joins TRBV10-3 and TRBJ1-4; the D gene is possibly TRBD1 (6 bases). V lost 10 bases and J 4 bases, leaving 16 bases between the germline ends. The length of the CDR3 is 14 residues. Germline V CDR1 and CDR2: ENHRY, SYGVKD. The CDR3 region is CATRLRQDNEKLFF. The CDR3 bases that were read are TGTGCCACTAGACTTCGACAGGATAATGAAAAA.

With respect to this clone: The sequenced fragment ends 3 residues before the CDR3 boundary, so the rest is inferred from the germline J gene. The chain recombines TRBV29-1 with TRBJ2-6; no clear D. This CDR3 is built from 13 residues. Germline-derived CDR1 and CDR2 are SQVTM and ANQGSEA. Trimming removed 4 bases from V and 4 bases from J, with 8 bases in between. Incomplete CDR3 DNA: TGCAGCGTTGTTGGGCCCGGGGCCAACGTC. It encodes CSVVGPGANV. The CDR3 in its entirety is CSVVGPGANVLTF.

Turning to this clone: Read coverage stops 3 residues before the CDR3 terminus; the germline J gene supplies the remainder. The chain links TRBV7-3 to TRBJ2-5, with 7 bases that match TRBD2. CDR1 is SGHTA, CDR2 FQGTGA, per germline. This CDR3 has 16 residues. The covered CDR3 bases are TGTGCCAGCAGCTTAGATCCCGGTAGCGGGTGGGAAACC. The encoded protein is CASSLDPGSGWET. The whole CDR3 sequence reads CASSLDPGSGWETQYF.

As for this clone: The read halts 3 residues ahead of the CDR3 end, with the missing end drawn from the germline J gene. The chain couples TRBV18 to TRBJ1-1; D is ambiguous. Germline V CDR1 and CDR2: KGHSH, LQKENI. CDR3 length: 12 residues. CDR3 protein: CASSPREGEAFF. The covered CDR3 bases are TGTGCCAGCTCACCCCGAGAAGGCGAA.

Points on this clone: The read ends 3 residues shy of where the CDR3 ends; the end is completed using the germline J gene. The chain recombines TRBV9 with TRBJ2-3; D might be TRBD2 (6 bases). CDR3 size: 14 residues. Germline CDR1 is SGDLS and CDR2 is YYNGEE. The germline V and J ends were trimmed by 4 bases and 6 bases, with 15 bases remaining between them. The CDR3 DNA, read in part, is TGTGCCAGCAGCCCGAGACTAGTGGGGGATACG. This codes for CASSPRLVGDT. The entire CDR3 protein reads CASSPRLVGDTQYF. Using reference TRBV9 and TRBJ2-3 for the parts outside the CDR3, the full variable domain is DSGVTQTPKHLITATGQRVTLRCSPRSGDLSVYWYQQSLDQGLQFLIQYYNGEERAKGNILERFSAQQFPDLHSELNLSSLELGDSALYFCASSPRLVGDTQYFGPGTRLTVL.

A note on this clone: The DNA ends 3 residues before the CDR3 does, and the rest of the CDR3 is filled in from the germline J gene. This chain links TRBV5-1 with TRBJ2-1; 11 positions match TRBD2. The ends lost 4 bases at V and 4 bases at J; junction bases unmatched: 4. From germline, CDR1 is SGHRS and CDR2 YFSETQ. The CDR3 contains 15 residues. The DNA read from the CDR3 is TGCGCCAGCAGCATCCTAGCGGGGGGATACAATGAG. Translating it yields CASSILAGGYNE. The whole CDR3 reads CASSILAGGYNEQFF.